This T cell receptor beta chain derives from a study of OX40 agonist ivuxolimab in advanced cancers. General notes on the study: Ivuxolimab, which targeted the costimulatory receptor OX40 (CD134), was an agonistic, fully human IgG2 monoclonal antibody. The paper describes the monotherapy dose-escalation part (N = 52 patients) of the phase I trial of ivuxolimab. Intravenous ivuxolimab was administered to patients every 2 weeks at six dose levels: 0.01, 0.1, 0.3, 1.5, 3 and 10 mg/kg. The dose-escalation cohort was over 70% male with a mean age of approximately 60 years, ranging from roughly 20 to 80. Patients were allowed to have had prior anti-PD-1, anti-PD-L1 or anti-CTLA-4 therapy, and approximately 43% of the dose-escalation patients had previously received checkpoint inhibitors. Three dose-escalation patients achieved partial responses, one with hepatocellular carcinoma and two with cutaneous melanoma. Of the approximately 54 patients in dose escalation, 19 had hepatocellular carcinoma, about 15 had melanoma, 9 had renal cell carcinoma and 9 had head and neck cancer. Peripheral TCRbeta sequencing aimed to test whether ivuxolimab altered TCR sequence diversity and caused clonal T-cell expansion. Study-level results and caveats: In the 0.1-3.0 mg/kg groups, partial responders had among the lowest normalized peripheral clonal expansion, particularly in CD8+ T cells. The antigen specificity of the peripheral T cells that underwent clonal expansion was not determined. At doses of 0.1 to 3.0 mg/kg, clonal expansion of both CD4+ and CD8+ blood T cells was observed from baseline to week 6. After ivuxolimab, CD8+ T cells had more expanded clones than CD4+ T cells on average. Low levels of normalized T-cell clonal expansion were also seen in some patients who did not respond.

Via the germline V gene (reference sequence), CDR1 is MNHEY and CDR2 SMNVEV. Taken from cysteine to phenylalanine, the CDR3 has 15 residues. Note on this clone: No antigen is known for it. The DNA is left out, because the CDR3 cannot be placed on it with certainty; the CDR3 is given as TCRdb lists it.

Genomic DNA was isolated from the sorted cells so that the TCRbeta CDR3 region could be sequenced. The immunoSEQ Assay was used to sequence the TCRbeta CDR3 regions. Drawn from immuneACCESS, this table holds only the in-frame rearrangements with V and J called that TCRdb kept. Clones are partly lost; checked studies trace under half to an unresolved V gene and leave the rest unexplained. This sample has 76,000 or so clones in its table, and roughly nine tenths of those were observed once. The ten biggest clones cover over 0.6% of the sample. Patients with a history of autoimmune disease or receiving systemic immunosuppression were excluded from the trial. Peripheral blood for TCR sequencing was drawn from every dose cohort at baseline, at cycle 4 day 1 and at cycle 7 day 1. The samples were drawn from a first-in-human, open-label, multicenter phase I dose-escalation trial of ivuxolimab. The trial enrolled adults with locally advanced or metastatic head and neck squamous cell, hepatocellular, melanoma or renal cell carcinoma. Before TCR sequencing, CD4+ T cells and CD8+ T cells were sorted from peripheral blood as separate populations.

Source: CD4+ or CD8+ T cells sorted from blood, taken in a trial of the OX40 agonist ivuxolimab. The clonotype was recovered from an adult with an advanced solid tumor such as melanoma, head and neck, liver or kidney cancer. The chain was built from TRBV27 and TRBJ1-5. This receptor carries the CDR3 CASSSSTSLERPQHF.